A selection of T cell receptor beta chains follows, all from one sample in a study of shared clonotypes between healthy human individuals. Method: immunoSEQ multiplex PCR; TCRdb's copy keeps in-frame clones and lacks some. Among just over 2,000,000 clones listed, around 95% were seen once. Sequenced sample: naive CD4+ T cells sorted from blood. These receptors all come from a man aged 18 to 35 in good health. Each CDR3 is given with its conserved first and last residue. Fields, in order: clone size, D gene, V gene, J gene, CDR3 protein, CDR3 DNA. The D gene is left open where the match is weak. Clone size is stated in some rows and not others, as once, few, many or a class when expanded.

.	TRBD1	TRBV27	TRBJ1-6	CASSPGQGVSYNSPLHF	TGTGCCAGCAGTCCGGGACAGGGGGTATCCTATAATTCACCCCTCCACTTT
.	.	TRBV10-3	TRBJ1-3	CAIRRENTIYF	TGTGCCATCAGACGGGAAAACACCATATATTTT
.	.	TRBV10-3	TRBJ2-1	CAISESVRFREQFF	TGTGCCATCAGTGAGTCGGTACGGTTTCGTGAGCAGTTCTTC
.	.	TRBV18	TRBJ2-5	CASSPLGGSRYQETQYF	TGTGCCAGCTCCCCACTCGGGGGCAGCCGGTACCAAGAGACCCAGTACTTC
.	.	TRBV5-1	TRBJ2-5	CASSLASVAEETQYF	TGCGCCAGCAGCTTAGCCAGCGTGGCAGAAGAGACCCAGTACTTC
.	.	TRBV7-6	TRBJ1-1	CASSLDKDTEAFF	TGTGCCAGCAGCTTAGATAAGGACACTGAAGCTTTCTTT
.	TRBD2	TRBV27	TRBJ2-2	CASSLGSSGANTGELFF	TGTGCCAGCAGTTTAGGGTCTAGCGGGGCCAACACCGGGGAGCTGTTTTTT
.	.	TRBV27	TRBJ1-6	CASTRGSSGSPLHF	TGTGCCAGTACGAGGGGGTCATCAGGTTCACCCCTCCACTTT
.	TRBD1	TRBV5-1	TRBJ2-7	CASSSTGTTYEQYF	TGCGCCAGCAGCTCGACAGGGACCACCTACGAGCAGTACTTC
.	.	TRBV30	TRBJ1-1	CAWSLTTGTSTEAFF	TGTGCCTGGAGTCTTACTACCGGGACATCCACTGAAGCTTTCTTT
.	TRBD2	TRBV15	TRBJ2-3	CATSTRGLAGDPFDTQYF	TGTGCCACCAGCACCCGCGGACTAGCGGGGGACCCTTTTGATACGCAGTATTTT
.	.	TRBV9	TRBJ1-2	CASSVVEGGYTF	TGTGCCAGCAGCGTAGTGGAAGGAGGCTACACCTTC
.	.	TRBV10-3	TRBJ1-2	CAISESGVQSYTF	TGTGCCATCAGTGAGTCCGGGGTCCAGAGCTACACCTTC
.	.	TRBV10-2	TRBJ2-7	CASMAGKDRPEQYF	TGCGCCAGCATGGCGGGGAAAGATCGTCCCGAGCAGTACTTC
.	TRBD2	TRBV9	TRBJ2-1	CASSVAGLAGFTYNEQFF	TGTGCCAGCAGCGTAGCGGGGTTAGCGGGATTTACGTACAATGAGCAGTTCTTC
.	.	TRBV2	TRBJ2-3	CASSGDSKFTDTQYF	TGTGCCAGCAGTGGGGATAGCAAATTCACAGATACGCAGTATTTT
few	TRBD1	TRBV19	TRBJ1-5	CASRPSDRGLRNQPQHF	TGTGCCAGTAGACCGTCGGACAGGGGGCTACGCAATCAGCCCCAGCATTTT
.	TRBD2	TRBV18	TRBJ2-1	CASSFQLAGVNEQFF	TGTGCCAGCTCCTTTCAACTAGCGGGAGTTAATGAGCAGTTCTTC
.	TRBD1	TRBV9	TRBJ1-1	CASSVEGAGEAFF	TGTGCCAGCAGCGTTGAGGGGGCTGGTGAAGCTTTCTTT
.	.	TRBV5-4	TRBJ2-7	CASSFGGASSYEQYF	TGTGCCAGCAGCTTTGGAGGTGCGAGCTCCTACGAGCAGTACTTC
.	TRBD2	TRBV19	TRBJ2-3	CASSQTSGSTDTQYF	TGTGCCAGTAGTCAAACTAGCGGAAGCACAGATACGCAGTATTTT
.	.	TRBV2	TRBJ2-6	CASRGDVNVLTF	TGTGCCAGCAGGGGGGACGTCAACGTCCTGACTTTC
.	TRBD1	TRBV28	TRBJ1-2	CASSPLSGGSRPIYGYTF	TGTGCCAGCAGTCCCCTCTCAGGGGGCTCTAGGCCCATCTATGGCTACACCTTC
.	.	TRBV18	TRBJ2-4	CASSRARGYPHHLPLAKNIQYF	TGTGCCAGCTCACGAGCTAGGGGGTACCCCCATCATCTGCCACTAGCCAAAAACATTCAGTACTTC
.	TRBD1	TRBV19	TRBJ2-7	CASSIVTGVYEQYF	TGTGCCAGTAGTATAGTTACAGGGGTCTACGAGCAGTACTTC
.	.	TRBV19	TRBJ2-4	CASTTGLAKNIQYF	TGTGCCAGTACCACGGGACTAGCCAAAAACATTCAGTACTTC
.	.	TRBV7-9	TRBJ2-1	CASSLVYSNEQFF	TGTGCCAGCAGCTTAGTCTACTCTAATGAGCAGTTCTTC
.	TRBD1	TRBV7-8	TRBJ2-7	CASSSPGQSHEQYF	TGTGCCAGCAGCTCACCGGGACAGAGCCACGAGCAGTACTTC
.	TRBD1	TRBV30	TRBJ1-5	CAWSPLGQGDQPQHF	TGTGCCTGGAGTCCCCTCGGACAGGGTGACCAGCCCCAGCATTTT
.	.	TRBV4-1	TRBJ2-3	CASSRGSTDTQYF	TGCGCCAGCAGCCGGGGCTCCACAGATACGCAGTATTTT
.	TRBD1	TRBV28	TRBJ1-3	CASSTPGGNGNTIYF	TGTGCCAGCAGTACACCAGGGGGCAACGGAAACACCATATATTTT
.	.	TRBV5-6	TRBJ1-1	CASSAGQGGVPEAFF	TGTGCCAGCAGCGCGGGGCAGGGAGGGGTACCTGAAGCTTTCTTT
.	TRBD1	TRBV7-9	TRBJ2-5	CAITGEETQYF	TGTGCCATTACAGGGGAAGAGACCCAGTACTTC
.	.	TRBV5-4	TRBJ1-2	CASSGVVGYTF	TGTGCCAGCAGCGGGGTCGTGGGCTACACCTTC
.	.	TRBV6-1	TRBJ1-5	CASIKIGGVEQPQHF	TGTGCCAGCATTAAAATAGGGGGAGTGGAACAGCCCCAGCATTTT
.	.	TRBV6-1	TRBJ1-5	CASSARDNNQPQHF	TGTGCCAGCAGTGCCCGGGACAACAATCAGCCCCAGCATTTT
.	TRBD1	TRBV18	TRBJ2-1	CASSQGQTLPYNEQFF	TGTGCCAGCTCACAGGGACAGACCTTACCGTACAATGAGCAGTTCTTC
.	.	TRBV14	TRBJ1-1	CASSQGPWADPNTEAFF	TGTGCCAGCAGCCAAGGCCCCTGGGCTGATCCGAACACTGAAGCTTTCTTT
.	.	TRBV10-3	TRBJ1-6	CAISESGGGGSPLHF	TGTGCCATCAGTGAGTCGGGGGGCGGGGGTTCACCCCTCCACTTT
.	.	TRBV6-5	TRBJ2-7	CASSYMGYEQYF	TGTGCCAGCAGTTATATGGGCTACGAGCAGTACTTC
.	TRBD2	TRBV29-1	TRBJ2-5	CSFSGKYQETQYF	TGCAGCTTTAGCGGGAAGTACCAAGAGACCCAGTACTTC
.	.	TRBV2	TRBJ1-3	CASKGSSGNTIYF	TGTGCCTCCAAGGGGAGTTCTGGAAACACCATATATTTT
.	TRBD2	TRBV5-1	TRBJ2-2	CASSSQPGGMNTGELFF	TGCGCCAGCAGCTCCCAGCCCGGGGGGATGAACACCGGGGAGCTGTTTTTT
.	.	TRBV10-3	TRBJ1-1	CATGAVLNTEAFF	TGTGCCACCGGAGCGGTCCTGAACACTGAAGCTTTCTTT
.	.	TRBV28	TRBJ1-4	CASSYGGPNEKLFF	TGTGCCAGCAGCTACGGGGGGCCTAATGAAAAACTGTTTTTT
.	.	TRBV14	TRBJ2-3	CASSLGRGDTQYF	TGTGCCAGCAGCCTGGGACGGGGAGATACGCAGTATTTT
once	TRBD1	TRBV20-1	TRBJ2-7	CSAIGTGQYF	TGCAGTGCTATTGGGACAGGGCAGTACTTC
.	.	TRBV30	TRBJ1-6	CAWAKSGGSLHF	TGTGCCTGGGCGAAGAGTGGTGGTTCCCTCCACTTT
.	.	TRBV2	TRBJ2-3	CASSESFSTDTQYF	TGTGCCAGCAGTGAGTCTTTCTCCACAGATACGCAGTATTTT
.	TRBD1	TRBV4-1	TRBJ2-7	CASSQEVPGQLVYEQYF	TGCGCCAGCAGCCAAGAAGTCCCGGGACAGCTAGTCTACGAGCAGTACTTC
.	.	TRBV4-1	TRBJ2-1	CASSQVIGSEAGRRIEQFF	TGCGCCAGCAGCCAAGTGATTGGTTCTGAGGCAGGGCGCCGTATCGAGCAGTTCTTC
.	TRBD1	TRBV5-1	TRBJ1-2	CASSLGTGAGYTF	TGCGCCAGCAGCTTGGGGACAGGGGCTGGCTACACCTTC
once	TRBD1	TRBV9	TRBJ1-2	CASSSGQGAGYTF	TGTGCCAGCAGCTCAGGACAGGGGGCGGGCTACACCTTC
.	.	TRBV4-3	TRBJ2-3	CASSQDWGQGPYTQYF	TGCGCCAGCAGCCAAGATTGGGGCCAAGGGCCCTATACGCAGTATTTT
once	.	TRBV7-9	TRBJ1-2	CASSLTTGRGYGYTF	TGTGCCAGCAGCTTAACTACAGGGAGGGGCTATGGCTACACCTTC
.	TRBD1	TRBV13	TRBJ2-1	CASSLAGWGQGVNEQFF	TGTGCCAGCAGCTTAGCAGGATGGGGACAGGGCGTCAATGAGCAGTTCTTC
.	TRBD1	TRBV5-1	TRBJ2-7	CASSPTGGSYEQYF	TGCGCCAGCAGCCCTACAGGGGGCTCCTACGAGCAGTACTTC
.	.	TRBV2	TRBJ2-5	CASSNKRTQETQYF	TGTGCCAGCAGCAATAAGCGTACGCAAGAGACCCAGTACTTC